This entry lists 8 T cell receptor beta chains sequenced from one sample in a study of radiation and T cells in renal cell carcinoma. Assay: immunoSEQ multiplex PCR; the TCRdb copy retains only in-frame clones and omits some. In the table there are tens of thousands of clones, 70% to 90% of which are singletons. Time point in this sample: blood 2 weeks post-SBRT. The sample's treatment: 15 Gy SBRT to primary tumor, nephrectomy 4 weeks later. The sequenced sample was blood, obtained from a patient whose treatment included radiotherapy and nephrectomy. These receptors were taken from a woman between 45 and 60 years old with renal cell carcinoma.

This rearrangement joins TRBV19 to TRBJ1-5; D gene unclear. The V and J ends lost 1 base and 1 base respectively, with 11 bases between them. The CDR3 has 16 residues. The germline gives CDR1 LNHDA, CDR2 SQIVND (reference sequence). CDR3 nucleotides: TGTGCCAGTAGTATAGTACCGGGTTGGAGCAATCAGCCCCAGCATTTT. Amino acid sequence: CASSIVPGWSNQPQHF.

This chain uses TRBV18 with TRBJ2-1; TRBD2 aligns across 7 bases. This CDR3 region has 12 residues. Germline V gene data show CDR1 as KGHSH and CDR2 as LQKENI. Germline trimming cut 2 bases from V and 8 bases from J; bases unmatched to any gene: 0. CDR3 bases: TGTGCCAGCTCACCAGGGAGGGATGAGCAGTTCTTC. Translating gives CASSPGRDEQFF.

This clone was recorded a few times. V gene TRBV6-1 combines with J gene TRBJ1-4, with D perhaps matching TRBD1 (5 bases). The V gene lost 4 bases and the J gene lost 5 bases, with 11 bases spanning the gap. Germline lookup yields CDR1 MNHNS and CDR2 SASEGT. CDR3 length equals 14 residues. DNA of the CDR3: TGTGCCAGCAGTGGACAGCCCTTGAATGAAAAACTGTTTTTT. Translation gives CASSGQPLNEKLFF.

The rearrangement joins TRBV6-5 to TRBJ2-7, with 10 bases lining up with TRBD1. Germline CDR1 reads MNHEY; CDR2 reads SVGAGI. The trim removed 6 bases at V and 4 bases at J, leaving 6 bases unmatched. CDR3 size: 14 residues. CDR3 sequence reads: CASSRTGGGYEQYF. DNA of the CDR3: TGTGCCAGCAGCCGGACAGGGGGGGGATACGAGCAGTACTTC.

In nucleotides, the CDR3 is TGTGCCAGCAGTTTACGAGGGGCGAGCACAGATACGCAGTATTTT. Protein: CASSLRGASTDTQYF. This sequence joins TRBV27 and TRBJ2-3; tentatively, D is TRBD1 or TRBD2 (5 bases each). The CDR3 has 15 amino acids. Germline V CDR1 and CDR2: MNHEY, SMNVEV (reference sequence). Trimming shortened V by 2 bases and J by 0 bases, and 9 bases separated the two germline ends.

The rearrangement uses TRBV5-1 and TRBJ2-5, with D unclear. Trimming removed 1 base from V and 1 base from J, with 8 bases in between. CDR3 length: 14 amino acids. Germline lookup yields CDR1 SGHRS and CDR2 YFSETQ. The CDR3 is CASSLNRIQETQYF. CDR3 sequence (DNA): TGCGCCAGCAGCTTGAACCGCATCCAAGAGACCCAGTACTTC.

The chain joins TRBV11-2 to TRBJ2-7; possibly TRBD1 for D (6 bases). The CDR3 length is 18 residues. Germline V lookup: CDR1 SGHAT, CDR2 FQNNGV. Between the trimmed V and J ends, which lost 5 bases and 5 bases, there was a span of 28 bases. Here the CDR3 reads CASSPDSFRRGGSHEQYF. The CDR3 region has the DNA TGTGCCAGCAGCCCAGACTCTTTCCGCAGGGGTGGTTCTCACGAGCAGTACTTC. The full variable domain, with the rest looked up from reference TRBV11-2 and TRBJ2-7, is EAGVAQSPRYKIIEKRQSVAFWCNPISGHATLYWYQQILGQGPKLLIQFQNNGVVDDSQLPKDRFSAERLKGVDSTLKIQPAKLEDSAVYLCASSPDSFRRGGSHEQYFGPGTRLTVT.

This clone was seen only a few times. The sample carries other DNA sequences with the same CDR3. The J gene is TRBJ1-1, the V gene TRBV5-4; TRBD1 aligns across 7 bases. CDR1 is SGHNT and CDR2 is YYREEE in the germline V gene (reference sequence). This CDR3 is built from 14 residues. With 1 base clipped from V and 3 bases from J, the junction kept 3 bases outside the gene matches. As DNA, the CDR3 is TGTGCCAGCAGCTTGACAGGGGTCGACACTGAAGCTTTCTTT. Amino acid sequence: CASSLTGVDTEAFF.